These 23 T cell receptor beta chains came from one sample sequenced in a study of T cells in women clearing cervical HPV infection. Generated by immunoSEQ multiplex PCR, the TCRdb table keeps only in-frame clones and is missing some. The ten most abundant clones cover around 5% of a sample with roughly 20,000 clones. The specimen sequenced was blood buffy coat. The receptors stem from a woman between 18 and 70 years old with a cervical HPV16 infection that either progressed to CIN3+ or cleared (not recorded which).

A remark on this clone: The read finishes 3 residues shy of the CDR3 end, and the germline J gene is used to complete it. The gene calls are TRBV7-2 and TRBJ2-1; D gene ambiguous. Germline assignment: CDR1 SGHTA and CDR2 FQGNSA. CDR3 length: 13 amino acids. The ends were cut back, 5 bases at V and 8 bases at J, with 13 bases in the middle. The DNA read from the CDR3 is TGTGCCAGCAGCGATGACTTGGGTGATGAG. It yields the protein CASSDDLGDE. The whole CDR3 sequence reads CASSDDLGDEQFF.

Comment on this clone: The sequence runs out 3 residues before the end of the CDR3; the remainder is reconstructed from the germline J gene. The chain employs TRBV30 and TRBJ1-1, with D perhaps matching TRBD1 (5 bases). This CDR3 region has 12 residues. V was cut by 8 bases and J by 5 bases, with 15 bases left in between. Per germline, CDR1 GTSNPN and CDR2 SVGIG (reference sequence). The CDR3 is CAQVRGGTEAFF. The sequenced CDR3 bases are TGTGCCCAGGTGAGGGGAGGGACTGAA.

As for this clone: The read falls 3 residues short of the CDR3 end, and the missing part is taken from the germline J gene. The rearrangement uses TRBV13 and TRBJ2-6; tentatively, D is TRBD2 (7 bases). The ends were cut back, 5 bases at V and 1 base at J, with 21 bases in the middle. The CDR3 extends over 19 amino acids. Germline CDR1 PRHDT, CDR2 FYEKMQ (reference sequence). The CDR3 bases that were read are TGTGCCAGCAGCATGCGCGTCGGGGGGCGGTCTTCTGGGGCCAACGTC. This codes for CASSMRVGGRSSGANV. The whole CDR3 sequence is CASSMRVGGRSSGANVLTF.

A word on this clone: The read halts 3 residues ahead of the CDR3 end, with the missing end drawn from the germline J gene. The rearrangement links TRBV29-1 to TRBJ2-1, with D possibly TRBD1 on 6 matching bases. CDR3 length: 12 amino acids. Trimming shortened V by 4 bases and J by 6 bases, and 10 bases separated the two germline ends. Germline CDR1 is SQVTM and CDR2 is ANQGSEA. CDR3 DNA, as far as it was read: TGCAGCGTTGCCACAGGGTTCAATGAG. Translating gives CSVATGFNE. The complete CDR3 protein is CSVATGFNEQFF.

The sequenced CDR3 bases are TGCAGTGCTAGGGGGCGGGGCGGGGGGTATGAG. It encodes CSARGRGGGYE. In full, the CDR3 reads CSARGRGGGYEQFF. The chain employs TRBV20-1 and TRBJ2-1, with 8 nucleotides matching TRBD2. The read stops 3 residues short of the end of the CDR3; the missing end is completed from the germline J gene. V shed 3 bases, J shed 8 bases, and the junction held 9 bases outside the gene matches. The CDR3 covers 14 residues. CDR1 and CDR2 (germline): DFQATT, SNEGSKA (reference sequence).

The CDR3 region is CASSITPGESDGYTF. The CDR3 DNA, read in part, is TGTGCCAGTAGTATCACTCCGGGGGAATCCGATGGC. The chain uses TRBV19 and TRBJ1-2; a possible D gene is TRBD1 (5 bases). The read comes to an end 3 residues before the CDR3 does, leaving the germline J gene to fill in the end. Per germline, CDR1 LNHDA and CDR2 SQIVND (reference sequence). The V end was cut by 3 bases, the J end by 6 bases, with 17 bases between. There are 15 residues in the CDR3.

Worth noting for this clone: The read is 3 residues too short to cover the CDR3 end, so that end is filled in from the germline J gene. The rearrangement joins TRBV5-1 to TRBJ2-3, with 8 bases matching TRBD1. CDR3 length: 16 amino acids. Germline V CDR1 and CDR2: SGHRS, YFSETQ. V gave up 1 base and J gave up 4 bases; unmatched junction bases: 8. The CDR3 here is CASSLLKTGVADTQYF. The CDR3 DNA, read in part, is TGCGCCAGCAGCTTGCTCAAGACAGGGGTGGCAGATACG.

As to this clone: The read gets to within 3 residues of the CDR3 end, and the germline J gene fills in the rest. The chain links TRBV7-2 to TRBJ2-2; 8 bases fit TRBD1. Germline V gives CDR1 SGHTA, CDR2 FQGNSA. The CDR3 runs to 15 residues. CDR3 loop: CASSRITGGNEKLFF. The CDR3 bases that were read are TGTGCCAGCAGCCGGATTACAGGGGGTAATGAAAAG.

On this clone: The read is 3 residues too short to cover the CDR3 end, so that end is filled in from the germline J gene. This sequence joins TRBV19 and TRBJ1-6, with D hard to call. Germline V gene sequence: CDR1 LNHDA, CDR2 SQIVND (reference sequence). CDR3 size: 14 residues. V lost 3 bases, J lost 7 bases, and 10 bases lay in between. The CDR3 bases that were read are TGTGCCAGTAGTATCAGGCAGCCGAATTCACCC. Its translation is CASSIRQPNSP. The full-length CDR3 reads as CASSIRQPNSPLHF. Full variable domain (outside the CDR3, taken from reference TRBV19 and TRBJ1-6): DGGITQSPKYLFRKEGQNVTLSCEQNLNHDAMYWYRQDPGQGLRLIYYSQIVNDFQKGDIAEGYSVSREKKESFPLTVTSAQKNPTAFYLCASSIRQPNSPLHFGNGTRLTVT.

For this clone: The read falls 3 residues short of the CDR3 end, and the missing part is taken from the germline J gene. This rearrangement joins TRBV7-9 to TRBJ2-1; 7 bases are a match to TRBD2. V shed 4 bases and J 3 bases; nucleotides not matched to a gene: 3. Germline V gene data show CDR1 as SEHNR and CDR2 as FQNEAQ (reference sequence). The CDR3 loop spans 14 amino acids. The part of the CDR3 DNA that was read is TGTGCCAGCAGCTCCGGGACTAACTACAATGAG. This gives the protein CASSSGTNYNE. The full CDR3 protein reads CASSSGTNYNEQFF.

Notes on this clone: Coverage ceases 3 residues before the CDR3 finishes, and the germline J gene fills in the end. The V and J genes are TRBV28 and TRBJ2-3; TRBD2 aligns across 11 bases. The CDR3 contains 16 residues. Germline assignment: CDR1 MDHEN and CDR2 SYDVKM. V was pared by 3 bases and J by 6 bases, with 8 bases of the junction left unmatched. Partial CDR3 DNA: TGTGCCAGCAGTTTCGTAGCGGGGGGGGTTGGTGATACG. Translating gives CASSFVAGGVGDT. The CDR3 reads in full as CASSFVAGGVGDTQYF.

On this clone itself: Sequencing ends 3 residues short of the CDR3 end; the germline J gene provides the rest. The rearrangement uses TRBV5-4 and TRBJ2-3, with 12 bases fitting TRBD2. This CDR3 has 15 amino acids. Germline lookup yields CDR1 SGHNT and CDR2 YYREEE (reference sequence). With 4 bases clipped from V and 4 bases from J, the junction kept 4 bases outside the gene matches. CDR3 DNA (partial): TGTGCCAGCAGCCCAGGACTAGCGGGGCCAGATACG. Amino acids: CASSPGLAGPDT. The full CDR3 protein reads CASSPGLAGPDTQYF.

As concerns this clone: The read ends 3 residues early relative to the CDR3; the germline J gene fills the gap. This chain joins TRBV20-1 and TRBJ1-2, with 10 bases identical to TRBD1. The germline CDR1 and CDR2 sequences are DFQATT and SNEGSKA (reference sequence). The trim removed 6 bases at V and 2 bases at J, leaving 9 bases unmatched. The CDR3 sequence is 15 residues long. This chain's CDR3 is CSAKGVGQGNYGYTF. The CDR3 DNA, read in part, is TGCAGTGCCAAGGGGGTGGGACAGGGGAACTATGGC.

Note on this clone: The read halts 3 residues ahead of the CDR3 end, with the missing end drawn from the germline J gene. The V and J genes are TRBV9 and TRBJ2-1; TRBD1 matches at 7 bases. This CDR3 is built from 15 residues. Per the germline V gene, CDR1 is SGDLS and CDR2 is YYNGEE. The V segment lost 3 bases and the J segment 0 bases; nucleotides outside the gene matches: 3. Incomplete CDR3 DNA: TGTGCCAGCAGCGAGGGGACAGTCTCCTACAATGAG. This translates into CASSEGTVSYNE. The complete CDR3 reads CASSEGTVSYNEQFF.

A word on this clone: With the read ending 3 residues before the CDR3 end, the germline J gene is used to fill in that end. The rearrangement joins TRBV6-1 to TRBJ1-5; D is unresolved. V lost 2 bases and J lost 5, with 7 bases in between. Looked up from germline, CDR1 is MNHNS and CDR2 is SASEGT. There are 13 residues in the CDR3. CDR3: CASSEIRDQPQHF. CDR3 DNA (partial): TGTGCCAGCAGTGAAATCAGAGATCAGCCC.

Concerning this clone itself: Sequencing ends 3 residues short of the CDR3 end; the germline J gene provides the rest. The chain links TRBV9 to TRBJ2-3, with 8 bases matching TRBD2. Germline CDR1 and CDR2: SGDLS and YYNGEE. The CDR3 consists of 15 residues. Trimming removed 3 bases from V and 2 bases from J; junction bases left unmatched: 5. The covered CDR3 bases are TGTGCCAGCAGCGACCCAGCGGGAGCCACAGATACG. It is translated as CASSDPAGATDT. The whole CDR3 is CASSDPAGATDTQYF.

Turning to this clone: With the read ending 3 residues before the CDR3 end, the germline J gene is used to fill in that end. This sequence joins TRBV19 and TRBJ1-1; 7 bases are a match to TRBD1. This CDR3 is 15 amino acids long. With V trimmed by 5 bases and J by 0 bases, 6 bases remained unmatched. Germline V gives CDR1 LNHDA, CDR2 SQIVND (reference sequence). The sequenced CDR3 bases are TGTGCCAGTAGTGAGACAGGGAGGTTGAACACTGAA. Its protein is CASSETGRLNTE. The whole CDR3 region reads CASSETGRLNTEAFF.

Turning to this clone: Sequencing ends 3 residues short of the CDR3 end; the germline J gene provides the rest. V is TRBV4-1 and J is TRBJ2-7; no clear D gene. V shed 0 bases and J shed 3 bases, with 9 bases lying between them. The CDR3 has 14 amino acids. Per germline, CDR1 MGHRA and CDR2 YSYEKL. The CDR3 reads CASSQESLGYEQYF. The covered CDR3 bases are TGCGCCAGCAGCCAAGAATCCCTCGGCTACGAG.

For this clone: A read error may account for a junction end that differs from germline. The missing CDR3 end, 3 residues past where the read stops, is filled in from the germline J gene. The chain carries TRBV4-2 and TRBJ2-7; D is perhaps TRBD2 (6 bases). The CDR3 totals 17 residues. Germline V gene sequence: CDR1 LGHNA, CDR2 YNFKEQ. CDR3 loop: CASSQEALAGTSVEQYF. CDR3 DNA, as far as it was read: TGCGCCAGCAGCCAAGAAGCGCTCGCAGGGACTTCGGTCGAG.

As to this clone: The CDR3 end falls 3 residues outside the read, so it is completed with the germline J gene. This chain joins TRBV20-1 and TRBJ1-6, with 8 bases aligning to TRBD1. There are 15 residues in the CDR3. V shed 4 bases and J 7 bases; nucleotides not matched to a gene: 9. From germline, CDR1 is DFQATT and CDR2 SNEGSKA (reference sequence). Partial CDR3 DNA: TGCAGTGCTATACAGGGGGAAAAACGAAATTCACCC. This encodes CSAIQGEKRNSP. From start to end, the CDR3 is CSAIQGEKRNSPLHF.

Concerning this clone: The read is 3 residues too short to cover the CDR3 end, so that end is filled in from the germline J gene. The chain combines TRBV20-1 with TRBJ2-1; tentatively, D is TRBD2 (6 bases). The CDR3 is 14 amino acids. V lost 7 bases and J 3 bases, leaving 16 bases between the germline ends. The germline CDR1 and CDR2 sequences are DFQATT and SNEGSKA (reference sequence). The CDR3: CSGTMGGLYNEQFF. The CDR3 DNA, read in part, is TGCAGTGGCACGATGGGGGGACTCTACAATGAG.

On this clone itself: The read finishes 3 residues shy of the CDR3 end, and the germline J gene is used to complete it. V gene TRBV18 combines with J gene TRBJ2-3; 8 nucleotides match TRBD1. Germline V gene lookup returns CDR1 KGHSH and CDR2 LQKENI. The CDR3 runs to 15 residues. The V gene end was trimmed by 5 bases and the J gene end by 5 bases; junction bases not matched to a gene: 9. CDR3 sequence reads: CASSSKDRVRDTQYF. The sequenced part of the CDR3 DNA is TGTGCCAGCTCAAGTAAGGACAGGGTAAGAGATACG.

As concerns this clone: The read is 3 residues too short to cover the CDR3 end, so that end is filled in from the germline J gene. V is TRBV19 and J is TRBJ2-1; TRBD2 matches at 7 bases. The CDR3 is made up of 12 amino acids. Germline CDR1 LNHDA, CDR2 SQIVND (reference sequence). With V trimmed by 3 bases and J by 9 bases, 2 bases remained unmatched. CDR3 bases read: TGTGCCAGTAGTATCGGCGGGAGTGAG. Amino acids: CASSIGGSE. The full CDR3 protein reads CASSIGGSEQFF. The complete variable domain, with remaining parts taken from reference TRBV19 and TRBJ2-1, reads DGGITQSPKYLFRKEGQNVTLSCEQNLNHDAMYWYRQDPGQGLRLIYYSQIVNDFQKGDIAEGYSVSREKKESFPLTVTSAQKNPTAFYLCASSIGGSEQFFGPGTRLTVL.